The 14 T cell receptor beta chains below come from one sample, sequenced in a study of blood T cells in healthy people across ages. The second PCR ran about 6 to 12 cycles with a sample-barcoded 5' primer and J-beta primers. Each CDR3 protein gets one entry after TCRdb re-called the 5' RACE reads with MiXCR. The sample contains hundreds of thousands of distinct CDR3 sequences, roughly 32% of which appear only once. Sequencing was carried out using blood. These receptors were obtained from a woman at least 80 years old in good health.

This clonotype was seen a few times. The chain carries TRBV20-1 and TRBJ2-6; TRBD2 aligns across 14 bases. V shed 6 bases and J 5 bases; nucleotides not matched to a gene: 6. Germline V gives CDR1 DFQATT, CDR2 SNEGSKA (reference sequence). The CDR3 has 16 residues. CDR3 loop: CSAPTSGGARANVLTF. As DNA, the CDR3 is TGCAGTGCGCCGACTAGCGGGGGGGCCAGGGCCAACGTCCTGACTTTC.

The chain joins TRBV4-3 to TRBJ1-5; D uncertain. With 4 bases removed from V and 3 bases from J, the gap between germline ends came to 10 bases. CDR3 length equals 14 residues. Per germline, CDR1 LGHNA and CDR2 YSLEER. The CDR3, as DNA: TGCGCCAGCAGCCCGAGTACGGACAATCAGCCCCAGCATTTT. It codes for CASSPSTDNQPQHF.

The chain recombines TRBV30 with TRBJ2-1; D is uncertain. This CDR3 contains 12 residues. With 0 bases removed from V and 13 bases from J, the gap between germline ends came to 13 bases. Germline loops: CDR1 GTSNPN, CDR2 SVGIG (reference sequence). This chain's CDR3 is CAWSVLSETQFF. For the CDR3, the DNA is TGTGCCTGGAGTGTACTTTCAGAGACCCAGTTCTTC.

A few counts support this clonotype. A much larger clone differs from this one at a single base, so this may be a read error. The gene calls are TRBV5-1 and TRBJ2-1, with a tentative D call TRBD2 (6 bases). The CDR3 has 16 residues. Germline-derived CDR1 and CDR2 are SGHRS and YFSETQ. V gave up 1 base and J gave up 4 bases, with 15 bases separating them. The CDR3 DNA reads as TGCGCCAGCAGCTTGTCGGCGGTCGGGGGTTACAATGAGCAGTTCTTC. Protein sequence: CASSLSAVGGYNEQFF.

The genes are TRBV30 and TRBJ1-4; no definite D call. There are 12 residues in the CDR3. Trimming took off 4 bases at V and 5 bases at J, with 8 bases between the two ends. Germline CDR1 GTSNPN, CDR2 SVGIG (reference sequence). The CDR3 sequence: CAWTGLNEKLFF. CDR3 bases: TGTGCCTGGACGGGGTTAAATGAAAAACTGTTTTTT. Full variable domain (outside the CDR3, taken from reference TRBV30 and TRBJ1-4): SQTIHQWPATLVQPVGSPLSLECTVEGTSNPNLYWYRQAAGRGLQLLFYSVGIGQISSEVPQNLSASRPQDRQFILSSKKLLLSDSGFYLCAWTGLNEKLFFGSGTQLSVL.

This clonotype was detected many times. V is TRBV5-1 and J is TRBJ2-7, with TRBD1 as a possible D gene (6 bases). The V end lost 0 bases, the J end lost 4 bases, and 14 bases lay between the germline ends. The CDR3 contains 15 residues. Germline CDR1 and CDR2: SGHRS and YFSETQ. As DNA, the CDR3 is TGCGCCAGCAGCTTGGGGGATAACAGGGTTTACGAGCAGTACTTC. This translates into CASSLGDNRVYEQYF. Full variable domain (rest looked up from reference TRBV5-1 and TRBJ2-7): KAGVTQTPRYLIKTRGQQVTLSCSPISGHRSVSWYQQTPGQGLQFLFEYFSETQRNKGNFPGRFSGRQFSNSRSEMNVSTLELGDSALYLCASSLGDNRVYEQYFGPGTRLTVT.

This clonotype was recorded a few times. This chain uses TRBV19 with TRBJ1-2, with a possible D match to TRBD1 (6 bases). This CDR3 has 11 residues. Germline-derived CDR1 and CDR2 are LNHDA and SQIVND (reference sequence). The ends were cut back, 9 bases at V and 5 bases at J, with 10 bases in the middle. The DNA of the CDR3 is TGTGCCAGCACAGGGTTGTATGGCTACACCTTC. Amino acid sequence: CASTGLYGYTF.

The genes are TRBV6-1 and TRBJ1-2, with TRBD1 matching 8 bases. Per germline, CDR1 MNHNS and CDR2 SASEGT. The CDR3 consists of 15 residues. V was clipped by 6 bases and J by 2 bases; unmatched bases: 8. The CDR3 DNA reads TGTGCCAGCAGGCCCCAGGGGGCCCTGAACTATGGCTACACCTTC. This codes for CASRPQGALNYGYTF.

At least ten counts were recorded for this clonotype. This chain connects TRBV5-1 to TRBJ2-3, with 10 nucleotides matching TRBD2. From germline, CDR1 is SGHRS and CDR2 YFSETQ. The ends lost 3 bases at V and 1 base at J; junction bases unmatched: 5. The CDR3 totals 16 residues. The CDR3 region is CASSYSGGTRTDTQYF. For the CDR3, the DNA is TGCGCCAGCAGCTATAGCGGGGGGACTCGCACAGATACGCAGTATTTT.

This clonotype was counted only a few times. The genes are TRBV5-1 and TRBJ2-7, with D possibly TRBD1 on 5 matching bases. The CDR3 loop spans 16 amino acids. The V end lost 5 bases, the J end lost 7 bases, and 25 bases lay between the germline ends. Germline CDR1 SGHRS, CDR2 YFSETQ. CDR3 amino acids: CASSFFTGRDFEEQYF. The CDR3 bases are TGCGCCAGCAGTTTTTTTACGGGCAGGGATTTTGAGGAGCAGTACTTC.

This clonotype turned up a few times. The genes are TRBV6-2 or TRBV6-3 and TRBJ1-1; D unclear. Trimming left V 6 bases short and J 1 base short, with 18 bases between. Germline V gene data show CDR1 as MNHEY and CDR2 as SVGEGT. This CDR3 contains 16 residues. The CDR3 coding sequence is TGTGCCAGCAGCTCCCCGTCGAGTCTGGAGAACACTGAAGCTTTCTTT. Protein: CASSSPSSLENTEAFF.

In this sample, this clonotype turned up many times. This rearrangement joins TRBV7-8 to TRBJ2-1; tentatively, D is TRBD1 (6 bases). Trimming cost V 5 bases and J 7 bases, with 15 bases left between them. This CDR3 is built from 14 residues. CDR1 and CDR2 from the germline V gene are SGHVS and FQNEAQ. The CDR3 nucleotides are TGTGCCAGCAGCGCAGGACAGAGTCGGAATGAGCAGTTCTTC. Translating it yields CASSAGQSRNEQFF. Looking up the rest from reference TRBV7-8 and TRBJ2-1 gives the full variable domain: GAGVSQSPRYKVAKRGQDVALRCDPISGHVSLFWYQQALGQGPEFLTYFQNEAQLDKSGLPSDRFFAERPEGSVSTLKIQRTQQEDSAVYLCASSAGQSRNEQFFGPGTRLTVL.

Regarding this clonotype: Just one base apart from a much larger clone, this may be a read error. The chain combines TRBV5-1 with TRBJ2-1; tentatively, D is TRBD2 (5 bases). CDR1 and CDR2 from the germline V gene are SGHRS and YFSETQ. The CDR3 is made up of 14 amino acids. The V end was cut by 3 bases, the J end by 5 bases, with 12 bases between. CDR3 in amino acids: CASSWLPGNNEQFF. DNA for the CDR3: TGCGCCAGCAGCTGGCTTCCGGGAAACAATGAGCAGTTCTTC.

This clonotype was seen at least ten times. This chain links TRBV11-2 with TRBJ2-3, with 16 bases fitting TRBD2. CDR1 and CDR2 (germline): SGHAT, FQNNGV. J was trimmed by 4 bases and V by 2 bases; bases with no gene match: 15. The CDR3 loop spans 21 amino acids. CDR3 DNA sequence: TGTGCCAGCAGCTTAAGCTCCCCGGGACTAGCGGGGGGGCAGAGGGCAGATACGCAGTATTTT. This translates into CASSLSSPGLAGGQRADTQYF. Complete variable domain (other parts from reference TRBV11-2 and TRBJ2-3): EAGVAQSPRYKIIEKRQSVAFWCNPISGHATLYWYQQILGQGPKLLIQFQNNGVVDDSQLPKDRFSAERLKGVDSTLKIQPAKLEDSAVYLCASSLSSPGLAGGQRADTQYFGPGTRLTVL.